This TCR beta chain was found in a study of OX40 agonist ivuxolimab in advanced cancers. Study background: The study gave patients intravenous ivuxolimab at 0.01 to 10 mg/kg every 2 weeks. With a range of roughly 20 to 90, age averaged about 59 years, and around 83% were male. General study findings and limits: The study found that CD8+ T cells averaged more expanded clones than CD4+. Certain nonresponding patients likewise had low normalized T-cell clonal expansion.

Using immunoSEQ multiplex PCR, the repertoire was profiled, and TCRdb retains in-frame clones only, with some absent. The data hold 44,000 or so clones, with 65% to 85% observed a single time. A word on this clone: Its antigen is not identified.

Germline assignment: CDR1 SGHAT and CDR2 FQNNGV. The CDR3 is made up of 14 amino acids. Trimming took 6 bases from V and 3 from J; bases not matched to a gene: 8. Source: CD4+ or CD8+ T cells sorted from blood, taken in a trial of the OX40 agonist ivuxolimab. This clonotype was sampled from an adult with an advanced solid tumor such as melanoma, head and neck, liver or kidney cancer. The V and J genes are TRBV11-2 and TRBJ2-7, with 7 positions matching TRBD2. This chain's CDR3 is CASRRTRSHYEQYF. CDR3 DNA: TGTGCCAGCAGGAGGACTAGGTCTCACTACGAGCAGTACTTC.